The entry that follows covers one TCR beta chain sequence. The data derive from a study of cytomegalovirus exposure and HLA in healthy donors. Primers included in the PCR were 60 Vbeta and 13 Jbeta primers. Assay: immunoSEQ multiplex PCR; the TCRdb copy retains only in-frame clones and omits some. The sample contains some 120,000 clones, around 80% of which appear only once. The CDR3 contains 15 residues. The germline V gene has CDR1 SGDLS and CDR2 YYNGEE. V was pared by 0 bases and J by 4 bases, with 5 bases of the junction left unmatched. Sequenced: PBMCs. J is TRBJ2-7 and V is TRBV9, with TRBD1 identical over 9 bases. This clonotype was sampled from a woman between 50 and 59 years old in good health and CMV-seropositive. The CDR3 region has the DNA TGTGCCAGCAGCGTAGGAGGGACAGGGCAATACGAGCAGTACTTC. Its translation: CASSVGGTGQYEQYF.